The 22 T cell receptor beta chains below were found in one sample sequenced in a study of T cell repertoires in cytomegalovirus infection. These TCRs' antigens remain unknown. TCRdb analysed the reads with MiXCR anew, one entry per CDR3 protein. The data contain about 920,000 distinct CDR3 sequences, 31% of them singletons. Here the sequenced sample was cultured CD8+ T cells from PBMCs, taken from culture after CMV antigen stimulation. These receptors all come from a human donor in good health (CMV status not recorded). Some clones in this sample may be carry-over from other donors' samples.

The V and J genes are TRBV6-5 and TRBJ1-6; D unresolved. V was shortened by 2 bases and J by 7 bases, with 12 bases between the two germline ends. Germline V gene data show CDR1 as MNHEY and CDR2 as SVGAGI. The CDR3 has 15 residues. CDR3 nucleotides: TGTGCCAGCAGTTACGTTATCGCGGTGAATTCACCCCTCCACTTT. This translates into CASSYVIAVNSPLHF.

This clonotype was seen more than once but under ten times. The CDR3 loop reads CASSGGKTDTQYF. The CDR3, as DNA: TGTGCCAGCAGTGGCGGAAAGACAGATACGCAGTATTTT. This rearrangement joins TRBV6-1 to TRBJ2-3; D is ambiguous. Per the germline V gene, CDR1 is MNHNS and CDR2 is SASEGT. This CDR3 region has 13 residues. V was trimmed by 4 bases and J by 3 bases, leaving 8 bases between them.

This clonotype was found a few times. The V gene is TRBV6-6, the J gene TRBJ2-1; the match to TRBD2 covers 8 bases. This CDR3 region has 18 residues. The V gene's germline CDR1 is MNHNY and CDR2 SVGAGI (reference sequence). V was pared by 4 bases and J by 5 bases, with 16 bases of the junction left unmatched. For the CDR3, the DNA is TGTGCCAGCAGTTCCGCTCCATTTAGCGGGGAATGGCACAATGAGCAGTTCTTC. Residues: CASSSAPFSGEWHNEQFF.

The table lists this clonotype with a count of one. A much bigger clone sits one base away, suggesting this may be a read error. The chain uses TRBV6-8 and TRBJ1-2; 10 bases agree with TRBD1. Per germline, CDR1 MNHGY and CDR2 SAAAGT. The CDR3 is 16 amino acids. The CDR3: CANSYVVGDRGSGYTF. The CDR3 DNA reads as TGTGCCAACAGTTACGTGGTTGGGGACAGGGGCTCAGGCTACACCTTC.

This clonotype came up a few times. V gene TRBV6-6 combines with J gene TRBJ2-5; 13 bases match TRBD2. Germline lookup yields CDR1 MNHNY and CDR2 SVGAGI (reference sequence). V lost 3 bases to trimming and J lost 5 bases; unmatched junction nucleotides: 12. The CDR3 covers 18 residues. The chain's CDR3 is CASSYSPELAGGWETQYF. In DNA, the CDR3 is TGTGCCAGCAGTTATTCCCCCGAACTAGCGGGGGGGTGGGAGACCCAGTACTTC.

The rearrangement links TRBV6-5 to TRBJ2-7; 9 nucleotides agree with TRBD1. The germline CDR1 and CDR2 sequences are MNHEY and SVGAGI. Losses at the gene ends were 2 bases for V and 7 bases for J; bases not matched to a gene: 6. The CDR3 runs 14 residues. The CDR3 nucleotides are TGTGCCAGCAGTTACAACAGGGGGCTCGTGGAGCAGTACTTC. Amino acid sequence: CASSYNRGLVEQYF.

V and J are TRBV6-2 or TRBV6-3 and TRBJ2-6; D gene unclear. This CDR3 contains 18 residues. Per germline, CDR1 MNHEY and CDR2 SVGEGT. Trimming pared 0 bases from V and 3 bases from J, leaving 15 bases between. The CDR3 sequence: CASSYSKQAPVGANVLTF. The CDR3 coding sequence is TGTGCCAGCAGTTACTCGAAGCAGGCCCCGGTTGGGGCCAACGTCCTGACTTTC.

V is TRBV7-9 and J is TRBJ2-2; no definite D call. This CDR3 is 10 amino acids long. In germline, CDR1 is SEHNR, CDR2 FQNEAQ (reference sequence). Trimming left V 9 bases short and J 4 bases short, with 3 bases between. For the CDR3, the DNA is TGTGCCAGGACCACCGGGGAGCTGTTTTTT. Protein product: CARTTGELFF.

This sequence joins TRBV27 and TRBJ2-2; 10 bases match TRBD2. V dropped 2 bases and J dropped 0; count of bases not matched to a gene: 3. CDR1 MNHEY and CDR2 SMNVEV come from the germline V gene (reference sequence). There are 17 residues in the CDR3. This CDR3 reads CASSLHTSGTNTGELFF. CDR3 in DNA: TGTGCCAGCAGTTTACATACTAGCGGGACGAACACCGGGGAGCTGTTTTTT.

This clonotype was found a few times. This chain links TRBV12-3 or TRBV12-4 with TRBJ2-3, with 8 positions matching TRBD2. The ends lost 8 bases at V and 1 base at J; junction bases unmatched: 5. The CDR3 has 14 residues. CDR3 region: CASAPRGGTDTQYF. Here the CDR3 DNA reads TGTGCCAGCGCCCCGCGGGGGGGCACAGATACGCAGTATTTT.

This clonotype was picked up a small number of times. J is TRBJ2-2 and V is TRBV12-5; tentative D call: TRBD2 (6 bases). CDR1 is LGHNT and CDR2 is FRNRAP in the germline V gene. V lost 8 bases and J 4 bases, leaving 14 bases between the germline ends. The CDR3 has 14 amino acids. CDR3 nucleotides: TGTGCTAGTCATCCCGGGGGAACCACCGGGGAGCTGTTTTTT. Its translation is CASHPGGTTGELFF.

This sequence joins TRBV29-1 and TRBJ2-5; 7 positions agree with TRBD2. The CDR3 runs to 14 residues. V lost 7 bases, J lost 2 bases, and 10 bases stayed unmatched. In germline, CDR1 is SQVTM, CDR2 ANQGSEA. The CDR3 DNA reads as TGCAGCGCTAGCCGGGACTATCCTCAAGAGACCCAGTACTTC. It specifies CSASRDYPQETQYF.

This clonotype has a handful of counts. The chain joins TRBV19 to TRBJ2-2; no clear D gene. The ends were cut back, 0 bases at V and 3 bases at J, with 8 bases in the middle. The CDR3 totals 15 residues. Germline-derived CDR1 and CDR2 are LNHDA and SQIVND (reference sequence). The CDR3 DNA reads TGTGCCAGTAGTATAGAGCCGAGCTACACCGGGGAGCTGTTTTTT. It codes for CASSIEPSYTGELFF.

The J gene is TRBJ2-4, the V gene TRBV14, with 8 nucleotides matching TRBD1. V shed 0 bases, J shed 9 bases, and the junction held 16 bases outside the gene matches. The germline gives CDR1 SGHDN, CDR2 FVKESK. The CDR3 spans 18 residues. In nucleotides, the CDR3 is TGTGCCAGCAGCCAAGAAATTGGGACAGGCCCCGTTAGAGGCATTCAGTACTTC. This translates into CASSQEIGTGPVRGIQYF. Combining the CDR3 with reference TRBV14 and TRBJ2-4 gives the whole variable domain EAGVTQFPSHSVIEKGQTVTLRCDPISGHDNLYWYRRVMGKEIKFLLHFVKESKQDESGMPNNRFLAERTGGTYSTLKVQPAELEDSGVYFCASSQEIGTGPVRGIQYFGAGTRLSVL.

This clonotype was picked up a small number of times. J is TRBJ1-1 and V is TRBV6-5; a weak D match, TRBD1 (5 bases). The CDR3 loop spans 13 amino acids. Trimming removed 8 bases at V and 4 bases at J, with 14 bases between. CDR1 and CDR2 (germline): MNHEY, SVGAGI. The CDR3 coding sequence is TGTGCCAGCGGGACCTGGGAAGTCACTGAAGCTTTCTTT. Translation: CASGTWEVTEAFF.

V is TRBV6-5 and J is TRBJ1-4; weak D call: TRBD1 (6 bases). Trimming took 6 bases from V and 4 from J, leaving 18 bases between them. CDR1 and CDR2 from the germline V gene are MNHEY and SVGAGI. There are 16 residues in the CDR3. The CDR3 nucleotides read TGTGCCAGCAGCCATCCGGACAGAGAGGGTAATGAAAAACTGTTTTTT. As protein: CASSHPDREGNEKLFF.

The genes are TRBV12-3 or TRBV12-4 and TRBJ2-5; 8 nucleotides align to TRBD1. Losses at the gene ends were 4 bases for V and 4 bases for J; bases not matched to a gene: 8. The CDR3 runs to 15 residues. The CDR3 sequence is CASSSTRQGLETQYF. CDR3 sequence (DNA): TGTGCCAGCAGTTCGACCAGACAGGGGCTAGAGACCCAGTACTTC.

The chain has TRBV7-3 and TRBJ2-1, with D tentatively TRBD1 (5 bases). Per the germline V gene, CDR1 is SGHTA and CDR2 is FQGTGA. Deletions cut 1 base from V and 3 bases from J, with 13 bases between. The CDR3 loop spans 16 amino acids. In DNA form, the CDR3 reads TGTGCCAGCAGCTTAAGAATAGGGGCAGTCTACAATGAGCAGTTCTTC. Its protein product is CASSLRIGAVYNEQFF.

This chain connects TRBV27 to TRBJ1-1; D gene unclear. CDR1 is MNHEY, CDR2 SMNVEV, per germline (reference sequence). Deletions cut 5 bases from V and 1 base from J, with 11 bases between. The length of the CDR3 is 14 residues. The CDR3 DNA reads as TGTGCCAGCAGTACTTTCAACCCGAACACTGAAGCTTTCTTT. Residues: CASSTFNPNTEAFF.

CDR3 sequence (DNA): TGTGCTAGTGGGACTAGCGGGGTGTATGAGCAGTTCTTC. Protein sequence: CASGTSGVYEQFF. This chain uses TRBV12-5 with TRBJ2-1; 11 bases match TRBD2. The V gene end was trimmed by 6 bases and the J gene end by 8 bases; junction bases not matched to a gene: 3. The length of the CDR3 is 13 residues. Germline V gives CDR1 LGHNT, CDR2 FRNRAP. Full variable domain (remainder filled in from reference TRBV12-5 and TRBJ2-1): DARVTQTPRHKVTEMGQEVTMRCQPILGHNTVFWYRQTMMQGLELLAYFRNRAPLDDSGMPKDRFSAEMPDATLATLKIQPSEPRDSAVYFCASGTSGVYEQFFGPGTRLTVL.

This clonotype appeared a few times. V gene TRBV11-1 combines with J gene TRBJ1-1, with D perhaps TRBD1 (5 bases). CDR3 length: 16 residues. The V gene's germline CDR1 is SGHAT and CDR2 FQDESV (reference sequence). V gave up 5 bases and J gave up 2 bases, with 18 bases separating them. The CDR3 spells CASSPRIGVSNTEAFF. The CDR3 coding sequence is TGTGCCAGCAGCCCCCGGATAGGGGTTTCCAACACTGAAGCTTTCTTT.

The chain carries TRBV12-5 and TRBJ1-1, with D possibly being TRBD1 (5 bases). This CDR3 spans 14 amino acids. Trimming took 2 bases from V and 5 from J, leaving 12 bases between them. Germline V gene data show CDR1 as LGHNT and CDR2 as FRNRAP. The CDR3 here is CASGLKGAWTEAFF. In nucleotides, the CDR3 is TGTGCTAGTGGTTTGAAAGGGGCTTGGACTGAAGCTTTCTTT.